Reported below is one T cell receptor (beta chain). Antigen: not known. Method: immunoSEQ multiplex PCR; TCRdb's copy keeps in-frame clones and lacks some. Of fewer than 200,000 clones detected, 80% to 95% appear once; the ten largest clones hold 1.5% to 2%. V gave up 1 base and J gave up 3 bases, with 4 bases separating them. Germline V lookup: CDR1 SGHDN, CDR2 FVKESK. The CDR3 has 12 amino acids. This entry is derived from a study of T cell responses to AZD1222 COVID-19 vaccine. Study-level results: Among those given AZD1222, only five or six were seropositive at baseline. The donor group comprised mostly white British people and more females; the analysis possibly underestimated clonal diversity. Across spike, vaccine-associated CD4 TCRs were found, dominant at 160-218 and 743-854. Two AZD1222 doses significantly raised spike-specific TCR breadth and depth over controls.

This TCR came from an adult in good health. This specimen was peripheral blood, taken on day 0 of AZD1222 vaccination. V and J are TRBV14 and TRBJ2-7; D not certain. CDR3 loop: CASSQVSYEQYF. CDR3 sequence (DNA): TGTGCCAGCAGCCAAGTGAGCTACGAGCAGTACTTC.